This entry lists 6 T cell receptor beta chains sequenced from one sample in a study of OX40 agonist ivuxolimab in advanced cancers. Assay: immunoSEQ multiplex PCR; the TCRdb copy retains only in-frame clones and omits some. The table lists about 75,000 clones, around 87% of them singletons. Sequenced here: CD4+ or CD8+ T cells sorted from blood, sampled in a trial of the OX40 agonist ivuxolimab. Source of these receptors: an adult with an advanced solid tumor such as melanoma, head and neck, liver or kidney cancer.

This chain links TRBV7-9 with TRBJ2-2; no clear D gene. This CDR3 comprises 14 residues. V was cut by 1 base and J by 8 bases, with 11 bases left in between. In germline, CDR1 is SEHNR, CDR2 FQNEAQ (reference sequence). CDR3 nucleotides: TGTGCCAGCAGCTTAGAAGGGTTCCGAGGGGAGCTGTTTTTT. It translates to CASSLEGFRGELFF.

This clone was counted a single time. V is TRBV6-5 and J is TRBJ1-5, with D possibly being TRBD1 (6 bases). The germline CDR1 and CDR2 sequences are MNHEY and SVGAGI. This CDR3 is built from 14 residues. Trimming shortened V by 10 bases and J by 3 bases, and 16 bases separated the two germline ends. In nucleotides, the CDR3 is TGTGCCACGCAGACACAGGGCACCAATCAGCCCCAGCATTTT. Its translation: CATQTQGTNQPQHF.

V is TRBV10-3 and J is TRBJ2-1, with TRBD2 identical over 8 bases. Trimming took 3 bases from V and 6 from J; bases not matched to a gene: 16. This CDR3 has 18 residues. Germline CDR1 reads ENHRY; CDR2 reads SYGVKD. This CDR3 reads CAISDPARIAGGGNEQFF. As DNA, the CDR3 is TGTGCCATCAGTGATCCTGCCCGCATAGCCGGGGGGGGCAATGAGCAGTTCTTC.

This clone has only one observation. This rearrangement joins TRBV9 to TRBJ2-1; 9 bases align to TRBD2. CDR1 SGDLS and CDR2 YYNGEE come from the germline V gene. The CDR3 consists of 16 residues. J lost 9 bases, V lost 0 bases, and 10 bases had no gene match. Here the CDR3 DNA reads TGTGCCAGCAGCGTAGCTGGCGGGAGGGCCCCGACTGAGCAGTTCTTC. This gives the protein CASSVAGGRAPTEQFF.

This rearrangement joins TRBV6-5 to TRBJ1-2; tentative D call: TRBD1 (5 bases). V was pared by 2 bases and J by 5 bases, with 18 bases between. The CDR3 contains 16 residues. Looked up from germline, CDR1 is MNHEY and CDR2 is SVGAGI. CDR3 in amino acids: CASSYRQSQRVYGYTF. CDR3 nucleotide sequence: TGTGCCAGCAGTTACAGACAGAGCCAGAGAGTGTATGGCTACACCTTC.

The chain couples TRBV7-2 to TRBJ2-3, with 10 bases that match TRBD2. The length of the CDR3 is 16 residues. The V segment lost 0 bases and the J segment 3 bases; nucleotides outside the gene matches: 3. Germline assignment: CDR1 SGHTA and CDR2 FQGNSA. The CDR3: CASSLARAGGTDTQYF. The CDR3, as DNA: TGTGCCAGCAGCTTAGCGCGAGCGGGGGGGACAGATACGCAGTATTTT.